This TCR beta chain was captured by sequencing in a study of CD8 T cells in ankylosing spondylitis. The study, taken as a whole, reports: A TCR beta motif of 8 or 9 highly homologous variants appeared characteristic of ankylosing spondylitis blood.

In TCRdb, the 5' RACE reads were re-called with MiXCR into one record per CDR3 protein. The sample holds 150,000 to 200,000 distinct CDR3 sequences; roughly 11% are singletons and the top ten take about 29%. The CDR3 sequence is 12 residues long. Trimming took 7 bases from V and 10 from J, leaving 14 bases between them. Looked up from germline, CDR1 is MDHEN and CDR2 is SYDVKM. This clonotype has ten or more counts. Its antigen is still unknown. This chain uses TRBV28 with TRBJ2-1; D is unresolved. Sequences were obtained from blood, either unsorted or a sorted T cell fraction (not recorded which). The clonotype was recovered from a male donor with ankylosing spondylitis or in good health (not recorded which). The CDR3, as DNA: TGTGCCAGCAACACCCCGCCTGAGGAGCAGTTCTTC. This codes for CASNTPPEEQFF.